This TCR beta chain came from a study of identical twins. This clonotype was counted only a few times. The CDR3 loop spans 14 amino acids. Trimming removed 6 bases at V and 9 bases at J, with 21 bases between. The germline CDR1 and CDR2 sequences are DFQATT and SNEGSKA (reference sequence). Each CDR3 protein is one row after TCRdb ran MiXCR on the 5' RACE reads. This sample yields about 520,000 distinct CDR3 sequences, of which about 20% are seen a single time; approximately 0.95% belongs to the top ten. The same data also contributed to another study, on T cells expressing NK-cell markers.

This sequence joins TRBV20-1 and TRBJ2-1; D unclear. The TCR originated in a woman aged 18-29 years in good health. Material for sequencing was CD4+ T cells sorted from blood. CDR3 in amino acids: CSASDMRLLVEQFF. The CDR3 DNA follows: TGCAGTGCCAGTGACATGAGACTCCTGGTTGAGCAGTTCTTC.